The rows below give T cell receptor beta chains drawn from one sample of a study of T-cell reconstitution after alpha-beta-depleted transplantation in children. TCRdb called the PCR reads again in MiXCR, with one record for every CDR3 protein. The repertoire has under 250,000 distinct CDR3 sequences, about 24% of them found once; the top ten carry about 5%. Sequences were derived from PBMCs, mostly from graft donor cells, sampled 360 days after TCRalphabeta/CD19-depleted stem cell transplant. All receptors derive from a female patient aged 2-9 years who had a stem cell transplant for congenital amegakaryocytic thrombocytopenia, so the T cells may come from the graft donor. The CDR3 runs from the conserved cysteine through the conserved F or W. The order of the fields is J gene, V gene, clone size, D gene, CDR3 DNA, CDR3 protein. A D gene is named only where the DNA matches it firmly. Size tells how often a clone was seen (once, few, many) or the class of an expanded clone, and some rows leave it out.

>TRBJ2-7|TRBV7-2|few|TRBD2
TGTGCCAGCAGCCCGACTAGCGGTTTCTACGAGCAGTACTTC
CASSPTSGFYEQYF
>TRBJ2-7|TRBV4-1|NA|TRBD1
TGCGCCAGCAGCCAAGACCGGACAGGTTGGGCGTACGAGCAGTACTTC
CASSQDRTGWAYEQYF
>TRBJ2-5|TRBV7-9|few|TRBD2
TGTGCCAGCAGCCCAGGACTAGCAAGAGAGACCCAGTACTTC
CASSPGLARETQYF
>TRBJ2-1|TRBV3-1|many|TRBD2
TGTGCCAGCCGTTTAGCGGGGGCCTACAATGAGCAGTTCTTC
CASRLAGAYNEQFF
>TRBJ2-7|TRBV28|few|NA
TGTGCCAGCAGTTTCCGCTTGGGACGGACGACCTACGAGCAGTACTTC
CASSFRLGRTTYEQYF
>TRBJ2-1|TRBV12-3/TRBV12-4|few|NA
TGTGCCAGCAGTTCCACGGACATACCCTCCTACAATGAGCAGTTCTTC
CASSSTDIPSYNEQFF
>TRBJ2-3|TRBV7-9|NA|TRBD2
TGTGCCAGCAGCTTCCTGCGGGGGGGCCCGGTAGATACGCAGTATTTT
CASSFLRGGPVDTQYF
>TRBJ2-3|TRBV9|NA|NA
TGTGCCAGCAGCGTAGTAGGGGAGGCGGGGACGCAGTATTTT
CASSVVGEAGTQYF
>TRBJ2-3|TRBV6-2/TRBV6-3|NA|NA
TGTGCCAGCAGAGCTTCGGGAGCTGATACGCAGTATTTT
CASRASGADTQYF
>TRBJ2-3|TRBV9|NA|TRBD2
TGTGCCAGCAGCGCACTAGCGGGAGGGGTGTTAACGCAGTATTTT
CASSALAGGVLTQYF
>TRBJ2-5|TRBV13|NA|TRBD1
TGTGCCAGCAGCGGAACCGGGACAGAAAAAGAGACCCAGTACTTC
CASSGTGTEKETQYF
>TRBJ1-6|TRBV7-9|NA|NA
TGTGCCAGCAGCTTAGGACAGCTTAATTCACCCCTCCACTTT
CASSLGQLNSPLHF
>TRBJ2-1|TRBV4-3|few|NA
TGCGCCAGCAGCCAAGATGTCGCCAGGAGCTCCTACAATGAGCAGTTCTTC
CASSQDVARSSYNEQFF
>TRBJ2-1|TRBV5-1|NA|TRBD1
TGCGCCAGCAGCCCCTGGACAGGGAGGATAAATGAGCAGTTCTTC
CASSPWTGRINEQFF
>TRBJ2-5|TRBV20-1|once|NA
TGCAGTGCAACCAGGCCCGGGACTTCGCAAGAGACCCAGTACTTC
CSATRPGTSQETQYF
>TRBJ2-7|TRBV20-1|NA|NA
TGCAGTGCTAGCCGGCAGTTCTCCTACGAGCAGTACTTC
CSASRQFSYEQYF
>TRBJ1-3|TRBV24-1|NA|NA
TGTGCCACCAGTTTACAGGGAGCTGGAAACACCATATATTTT
CATSLQGAGNTIYF
>TRBJ2-5|TRBV6-5|few|TRBD2
TGTGCCAGCAGTTGGCGGGGGATGCAAGAGACCCAGTACTTC
CASSWRGMQETQYF
>TRBJ1-4|TRBV19|NA|NA
TGTGCCAGTAGTACGATCCGAGTTGCAACTAATGAAAAACTGTTTTTT
CASSTIRVATNEKLFF
>TRBJ2-1|TRBV4-1|NA|NA
TGCGCCAGCAGCCTAACAAAGGGGGGGACGTGGGAGCAGTTCTTC
CASSLTKGGTWEQFF
>TRBJ1-1|TRBV7-2|NA|NA
TGTGCCAGCAGCTTAGTGGCGGGGATCGGCACTGAAGCTTTCTTT
CASSLVAGIGTEAFF
>TRBJ2-5|TRBV14|NA|TRBD1
TGTGCCAGCAGAGACAGGGATGAGACCCAGTACTTC
CASRDRDETQYF
>TRBJ2-6|TRBV7-9|few|NA
TGTGCCAGCAGTCCCGCCCGGTTATCTGGGGCCAACGTCCTGACTTTC
CASSPARLSGANVLTF
>TRBJ2-2|TRBV15|few|TRBD2
TGTGCCACCAGCAAACTAGCGGGAGCCACCGGGGAGCTGTTTTTT
CATSKLAGATGELFF
>TRBJ2-7|TRBV10-3|few|TRBD2
TGTGCCACCCGGCCGGCGGGAGGATCCTACGAGCAGTACTTC
CATRPAGGSYEQYF
>TRBJ2-2|TRBV4-3|NA|TRBD2
TGCGCCAGCAGCCCGACTAGCGGACTGGGCGGGGAGCTGTTTTTT
CASSPTSGLGGELFF
>TRBJ1-2|TRBV12-3/TRBV12-4|many|NA
TGTGCCAGCAGTTTATGGGGGGCTCAGGGCTACACCTTC
CASSLWGAQGYTF
>TRBJ2-1|TRBV7-9|NA|NA
TGTGCCAGCAGCCCATTGATTAGCACTTCCTACAATGAGCAGTTCTTC
CASSPLISTSYNEQFF